These 30 T cell receptor beta chains were sequenced from one sample in a study of shared clonotypes between healthy human individuals. Measured with immunoSEQ multiplex PCR; TCRdb has only the in-frame clones, and not every one. Counted here are about 1,500,000 clones, roughly 96% occurring once; the ten biggest clones make up approximately 1.2%. Material for sequencing was naive CD4+ T cells sorted from blood. Subset reported: CD45RA+ positively selected. The origin of the receptors is a man younger than 45 in good health.

The V and J genes are TRBV19 and TRBJ1-1; D uncertain. The CDR3 consists of 15 residues. V gave up 8 bases and J gave up 5 bases, with 21 bases separating them. From germline, CDR1 is LNHDA and CDR2 SQIVND (reference sequence). CDR3 amino acids: CASHYGRTLGTEAFF. The CDR3 nucleotides are TGTGCCAGTCACTACGGCAGAACCTTAGGGACTGAAGCTTTCTTT.

The chain recombines TRBV2 with TRBJ2-2, with no clear D. Trimming took off 4 bases at V and 6 bases at J, with 12 bases between the two ends. The CDR3 sequence is 14 residues long. From germline, CDR1 is SNHLY and CDR2 FYNNEI. CDR3 protein: CASSVIGYPGELFF. CDR3 nucleotides: TGTGCCAGCAGTGTTATAGGGTATCCCGGGGAGCTGTTTTTT.

The chain is built from TRBV28 and TRBJ2-1; 9 nucleotides match TRBD2. In germline, CDR1 is MDHEN, CDR2 SYDVKM. V was clipped by 8 bases and J by 4 bases; unmatched bases: 9. CDR3 length: 15 residues. This CDR3 reads CASGGPSGMYNEQFF. As DNA, the CDR3 is TGTGCCAGCGGGGGCCCTAGCGGGATGTACAATGAGCAGTTCTTC.

The chain recombines TRBV18 with TRBJ2-1; 7 nucleotides align to TRBD1. CDR1 is KGHSH, CDR2 LQKENI, per germline. The CDR3 contains 17 residues. Trimming took 5 bases from V and 0 from J; bases not matched to a gene: 10. CDR3 DNA: TGTGCCAGCTCAGAAAACAGGGGTAGGGGCTCCTACAATGAGCAGTTCTTC. Translating gives CASSENRGRGSYNEQFF. The full variable domain, with the rest looked up from reference TRBV18 and TRBJ2-1, is NAGVMQNPRHLVRRRGQEARLRCSPMKGHSHVYWYRQLPEEGLKFMVYLQKENIIDESGMPKERFSAEFPKEGPSILRIQQVVRGDSAAYFCASSENRGRGSYNEQFFGPGTRLTVL.

The rearrangement links TRBV29-1 to TRBJ1-4, with 9 bases identical to TRBD1. The CDR3 is 15 amino acids. Losses at the gene ends were 1 base for V and 7 bases for J; bases not matched to a gene: 7. Germline loops: CDR1 SQVTM, CDR2 ANQGSEA. The CDR3 protein is CSVEVPTGGTEKLFF. The CDR3, as DNA: TGCAGCGTTGAAGTCCCTACAGGGGGCACTGAAAAACTGTTTTTT.

Comment on this clone: Other DNA sequences of this sample code for an identical CDR3. The rearrangement joins TRBV18 to TRBJ2-2; no clear D gene. The CDR3 extends over 12 amino acids. V shed 4 bases and J shed 2 bases, with 2 bases lying between them. CDR1 KGHSH and CDR2 LQKENI come from the germline V gene. CDR3 residues: CASSLNTGELFF. As DNA, the CDR3 is TGTGCCAGCTCACTAAACACCGGGGAGCTGTTTTTT.

The chain links TRBV6-5 to TRBJ2-2, with D maybe TRBD1 (5 bases). Germline V CDR1 and CDR2: MNHEY, SVGAGI. The V and J ends lost 2 bases and 5 bases respectively, with 15 bases between them. The CDR3 covers 16 residues. CDR3 bases: TGTGCCAGCAGTTACACGGGCAGGGCCGATACCGGGGAGCTGTTTTTT. Protein product: CASSYTGRADTGELFF.

The chain links TRBV27 to TRBJ2-5, with D tentatively TRBD1 or TRBD2 (5 bases each). The CDR3 runs to 14 residues. CDR1 is MNHEY and CDR2 is SMNVEV in the germline V gene (reference sequence). The V and J ends lost 5 bases and 5 bases respectively, with 15 bases between them. In DNA, the CDR3 is TGTGCCAGCAGTCCTCTGGGGACGGGGGAGACCCAGTACTTC. This gives the protein CASSPLGTGETQYF.

The J gene is TRBJ2-7, the V gene TRBV9; 8 bases line up with TRBD1. Trimming cost V 5 bases and J 5 bases; bases outside gene matches: 15. This CDR3 has 16 residues. In germline, CDR1 is SGDLS, CDR2 YYNGEE. The CDR3 loop reads CASSVGFDRGTHEQYF. The CDR3 DNA reads TGTGCCAGCAGTGTCGGCTTCGACAGGGGTACCCACGAGCAGTACTTC.

The gene calls are TRBV6-5 and TRBJ1-3, with no clear D. This CDR3 contains 15 residues. Trimming removed 0 bases from V and 2 bases from J, with 8 bases in between. Germline-derived CDR1 and CDR2 are MNHEY and SVGAGI. CDR3: CASSYSLVTGNTIYF. For the CDR3, the DNA is TGTGCCAGCAGTTACTCGCTGGTAACTGGAAACACCATATATTTT.

The rearrangement uses TRBV5-1 and TRBJ2-7; 7 bases agree with TRBD2. From germline, CDR1 is SGHRS and CDR2 YFSETQ. V gave up 4 bases and J gave up 6 bases; unmatched junction bases: 7. The CDR3 consists of 13 residues. In nucleotides, the CDR3 is TGCGCCAGCAGCCCCGGCGGGGGTAGCGAGCAGTACTTC. Translation: CASSPGGGSEQYF.

CDR3 sequence reads: CASSFDGLNTEAFF. CDR3 nucleotides: TGCGCCAGCAGCTTTGACGGCCTGAACACTGAAGCTTTCTTT. The rearrangement links TRBV5-1 to TRBJ1-1, with no clear D. The CDR3 contains 14 residues. The germline CDR1 and CDR2 sequences are SGHRS and YFSETQ. Trimming shortened V by 2 bases and J by 0 bases, and 8 bases separated the two germline ends.

This clone is a singleton in its sample. The chain is built from TRBV5-1 and TRBJ1-1; TRBD1 matches 11 bases. The germline gives CDR1 SGHRS, CDR2 YFSETQ. The CDR3 runs to 14 residues. V gave up 6 bases and J gave up 5 bases; unmatched junction bases: 6. DNA for the CDR3: TGCGCCAGCACCCTGGACAGGGGGCGAACTGAAGCTTTCTTT. Protein product: CASTLDRGRTEAFF.

The CDR3 loop reads CASSRTSGIETQYF. In DNA form, the CDR3 reads TGTGCCAGCAGCCGGACTAGCGGGATTGAGACCCAGTACTTC. This chain links TRBV14 with TRBJ2-5; 12 bases fit TRBD2. The CDR3 has 14 amino acids. V lost 4 bases to trimming and J lost 5 bases; unmatched junction nucleotides: 2. Per the germline V gene, CDR1 is SGHDN and CDR2 is FVKESK.

The CDR3 DNA sequence: TGCACCAGCAGCCCCGGGACAGGACACAATGAGCAGTTCTTC. It is translated as CTSSPGTGHNEQFF. The chain carries TRBV1 and TRBJ2-1; the table's D call of TRBD1 was not tested on the DNA. TRBV1 is a documented pseudogene. The CDR3 runs 14 residues.

The J gene is TRBJ1-2, the V gene TRBV6-4; 7 bases map to TRBD1. The CDR3 extends over 14 amino acids. CDR1 is MRHNA and CDR2 is SNTAGT in the germline V gene. Trimming removed 6 bases from V and 3 bases from J; junction bases left unmatched: 7. CDR3 DNA: TGTGCCAGCAGAGAAACCGGGACAGACTATGGCTACACCTTC. Protein product: CASRETGTDYGYTF.

The V gene is TRBV5-1, the J gene TRBJ2-1; D might be TRBD2 (5 bases). This CDR3 region has 15 residues. V was shortened by 3 bases and J by 3 bases, with 13 bases between the two germline ends. Per germline, CDR1 SGHRS and CDR2 YFSETQ. The CDR3 DNA follows: TGCGCCAGCAGCTCCAAACTCCGGGACTACAATGAGCAGTTCTTC. Protein sequence: CASSSKLRDYNEQFF.

The chain uses TRBV23-1 and TRBJ1-2, with a weak D call TRBD1 (5 bases). TRBV23-1 is sorted into the ORF group, with uncertain function. The length of the CDR3 is 17 residues. The V gene lost 3 bases and the J gene lost 0 bases, with 17 bases spanning the gap. The CDR3 protein is CASSQGTRAPSNYGYTF. The CDR3 nucleotides are TGCGCCAGCAGTCAGGGGACCCGGGCCCCCTCTAACTATGGCTACACCTTC.

The gene calls are TRBV7-9 and TRBJ2-7, with TRBD1 matching 12 bases. This CDR3 comprises 15 residues. CDR1 and CDR2 from the germline V gene are SEHNR and FQNEAQ (reference sequence). With 5 bases clipped from V and 3 bases from J, the junction kept 5 bases outside the gene matches. The CDR3: CASSGGQGALYEQYF. DNA of the CDR3: TGTGCCAGCAGCGGGGGACAGGGGGCCCTCTACGAGCAGTACTTC.

The chain links TRBV5-1 to TRBJ2-3, with D possibly being TRBD1 or TRBD2 (5 bases each). The CDR3 has 14 amino acids. Between the trimmed V and J ends, which lost 4 bases and 1 base, there was a span of 10 bases. In germline, CDR1 is SGHRS, CDR2 YFSETQ. This CDR3 reads CASSLRGRTDTQYF. DNA for the CDR3: TGCGCCAGCAGCCTTCGGGGCCGCACAGATACGCAGTATTTT.

The chain carries TRBV2 and TRBJ1-2, with 8 bases matching TRBD1. There are 14 residues in the CDR3. With V trimmed by 6 bases and J by 4 bases, 7 bases remained unmatched. Germline V gene lookup returns CDR1 SNHLY and CDR2 FYNNEI. Here the CDR3 reads CASRTGAATYGYTF. The CDR3 region has the DNA TGTGCCAGCAGGACAGGGGCCGCAACCTATGGCTACACCTTC.

As concerns this clone: Other DNA sequences in this specimen translate into the identical CDR3. The J gene is TRBJ2-3, the V gene TRBV19; D is unresolved. The length of the CDR3 is 14 residues. Germline V gene sequence: CDR1 LNHDA, CDR2 SQIVND (reference sequence). V lost 1 base to trimming and J lost 0 bases, with 5 bases between them. CDR3 DNA sequence: TGTGCCAGTAGTATAGGCACCAGCACAGATACGCAGTATTTT. It specifies CASSIGTSTDTQYF.

Points on this clone: A much larger clonotype is one base distant, so this may be a read error. The CDR3 nucleotides are TGCAGTGCTAGTTACCACGAGCAGTACTTC. It encodes CSASYHEQYF. The V call is TRBV20-1, the J call TRBJ2-7; D is uncertain. V was shortened by 3 bases and J by 5 bases, with 5 bases between the two germline ends. The CDR3 is 10 residues long. Looked up from germline, CDR1 is DFQATT and CDR2 is SNEGSKA (reference sequence).

The chain uses TRBV4-1 and TRBJ2-2; 7 nucleotides match TRBD2. J gave up 6 bases and V 0 bases, and 7 bases lay outside the gene matches. The CDR3 has 16 residues. Per germline, CDR1 MGHRA and CDR2 YSYEKL. The CDR3 reads CASSQDRRELPGELFF. CDR3 bases: TGCGCCAGCAGCCAAGATCGGCGGGAGTTACCCGGGGAGCTGTTTTTT.

The genes are TRBV4-1 and TRBJ1-5; D gene uncertain. Germline values: CDR1 MGHRA, CDR2 YSYEKL. V was trimmed by 0 bases and J by 2 bases, leaving 8 bases between them. The length of the CDR3 is 15 residues. The CDR3 sequence is CASSQESGGNQPQHF. For the CDR3, the DNA is TGCGCCAGCAGCCAAGAGAGCGGGGGCAATCAGCCCCAGCATTTT.

The V gene is TRBV9, the J gene TRBJ2-2; D call uncertain. The V end was cut by 2 bases, the J end by 3 bases, with 11 bases between. Germline V gives CDR1 SGDLS, CDR2 YYNGEE. The CDR3 extends over 15 amino acids. The CDR3 protein is CASSVGSSYTGELFF. The CDR3 coding sequence is TGTGCCAGCAGCGTCGGCTCCTCGTACACCGGGGAGCTGTTTTTT.

V usage is TRBV29-1 and J usage is TRBJ1-4, with D unclear. The germline V gene has CDR1 SQVTM and CDR2 ANQGSEA. V lost 7 bases and J lost 4, with 16 bases in between. This CDR3 is built from 14 residues. This CDR3 reads CSAEEGRSNEKLFF. CDR3 coding DNA: TGCAGCGCAGAAGAAGGACGGAGTAATGAAAAACTGTTTTTT.

V usage is TRBV11-3 and J usage is TRBJ2-1, with D possibly matching TRBD2 (6 bases). The V end lost 5 bases, the J end lost 0 bases, and 8 bases lay between the germline ends. CDR1 SGHNT and CDR2 YENEEA come from the germline V gene. The CDR3 loop spans 14 amino acids. The CDR3 is CASSRGSSYNEQFF. CDR3 in DNA: TGTGCCAGCAGCCGGGGGAGCTCCTACAATGAGCAGTTCTTC.

The chain uses TRBV11-2 and TRBJ2-5; D remains unclear. Germline CDR1 reads SGHAT; CDR2 reads FQNNGV. The germline V and J ends were trimmed by 3 bases and 7 bases, with 15 bases remaining between them. This CDR3 is 14 amino acids long. The CDR3 nucleotides read TGTGCCAGCAGCTTCCATGGTTCCGAAGTGACCCAGTACTTC. This translates into CASSFHGSEVTQYF. The full variable domain, in which reference TRBV11-2 and TRBJ2-5 provide the parts outside the CDR3, is EAGVAQSPRYKIIEKRQSVAFWCNPISGHATLYWYQQILGQGPKLLIQFQNNGVVDDSQLPKDRFSAERLKGVDSTLKIQPAKLEDSAVYLCASSFHGSEVTQYFGPGTRLLVL.

The V and J genes are TRBV18 and TRBJ1-1; 9 bases map to TRBD1. V lost 6 bases and J lost 3; bases outside the gene matches: 8. CDR3 size: 15 residues. Per the germline V gene, CDR1 is KGHSH and CDR2 is LQKENI. The CDR3 nucleotides read TGTGCCAGCTCCCTCGACAGGGGGTCCGACACTGAAGCTTTCTTT. Translating it yields CASSLDRGSDTEAFF.